The clone carrying this TCR beta chain was observed many times. The antigen remains unidentified. This CDR3 is 15 amino acids long. Trimming shortened V by 4 bases and J by 3 bases, and 12 bases separated the two germline ends. The germline V gene has CDR1 LGHDT and CDR2 YNNKEL (reference sequence). The treatment was: about 20 received Ad26.COV2.S at low or high dose, single or two shots; about 5 received placebo; per-sample allocation not given. The samples date from day 63 after the first vaccine or placebo injection. This specimen belongs to a study of Ad26.COV2.S vaccination and SARS-CoV-2 variants. The wider study: Of the COV1001 trial arms, the Ad26.COV2.S arm included the donor. Study-wide findings and caveats: For non-spike TCRs, breadth in vaccine recipients resembled that in placebo recipients.

Some clones are missing from TCRdb's copy, which holds only in-frame ones; the method was immunoSEQ multiplex PCR. The sample shows approximately 460,000 clones, about 89% of them seen only once. The chain recombines TRBV3-1 (or the pseudogene TRBV3-2) with TRBJ2-2; D remains ambiguous. The origin of this receptor is a person between 18 and 59 years old who received the Ad26.COV2.S COVID-19 vaccine or a placebo. Material: peripheral blood, obtained in a trial of Ad26.COV2.S vaccine versus placebo. CDR3 DNA: TGTGCCAGCAGCCCCTGGGCGGAGTACACCGGGGAGCTGTTTTTT. It yields the protein CASSPWAEYTGELFF.